These T cell receptor beta chains were read from a single sample in a study of cytomegalovirus exposure and HLA in healthy donors. Profiled with immunoSEQ multiplex PCR; TCRdb holds only in-frame clones, not every one. Altogether 150,000 to 200,000 clones are present, under 75% being singletons, with the ten largest covering 7% to 7.5%. The specimen sequenced was PBMCs. The receptors here all came from a man between 35 and 55 years old in good health and CMV-seropositive. Both conserved end residues are part of each CDR3. A D gene is named only where the DNA matches it firmly. For some rows the clone size is stated as once, few or many, or as a class when expanded; others skip it.

D gene,V gene,clone size,J gene,CDR3 protein,CDR3 DNA
-,TRBV7-2,-,TRBJ1-5,CASSLRQGSQPQHF,TGTGCCAGCAGCTTACGGCAGGGTAGTCAGCCCCAGCATTTT
TRBD1,TRBV11-2,-,TRBJ1-1,CASSSHYRQGRGTEAFF,TGTGCCAGCAGCTCACACTACCGACAGGGTAGGGGCACTGAAGCTTTCTTT
TRBD1,TRBV11-2,-,TRBJ1-4,CASSEGTGFGEKLFF,TGTGCCAGCAGCGAAGGGACAGGGTTCGGTGAAAAACTGTTTTTT
TRBD1,TRBV6-1,-,TRBJ1-1,CASIGGRGLSTEAFF,TGTGCCAGCATAGGGGGCAGGGGGCTTAGCACTGAAGCTTTCTTT
-,TRBV4-3,-,TRBJ2-3,CASSQVGGVDTQYF,TGCGCCAGCAGCCAAGTAGGGGGGGTAGATACGCAGTATTTT
TRBD1,TRBV5-1,-,TRBJ1-1,CASSLGHRGRDTEAFF,TGCGCCAGCAGCTTGGGGCACAGGGGGCGCGACACTGAAGCTTTCTTT
-,TRBV5-1,-,TRBJ2-5,CASSLDKKQETQYF,TGCGCCAGCAGCTTGGACAAGAAACAAGAGACCCAGTACTTC
TRBD1,TRBV10-3,-,TRBJ1-6,CAISEDRDSPLHF,TGTGCCATCAGTGAAGACAGGGATTCACCCCTCCACTTT
TRBD2,TRBV7-2,few,TRBJ2-3,CASRFPGLTTDTQYF,TGTGCCAGCAGGTTCCCGGGACTAACAACAGATACGCAGTATTTT
TRBD1,TRBV4-3,-,TRBJ1-6,CASSPTGTGNSPLHF,TGCGCCAGCAGCCCTACCGGGACAGGCAATTCACCCCTCCACTTT
-,TRBV2,-,TRBJ1-5,CASTAGVLNQPQHF,TGTGCCAGCACCGCAGGGGTTCTTAATCAGCCCCAGCATTTT
-,TRBV10-2,-,TRBJ2-2,CASSPGNTGELFF,TGCGCCAGCAGTCCGGGGAACACCGGGGAGCTGTTTTTT
-,TRBV7-2,once,TRBJ2-3,CASSLTGSTDTQYF,TGTGCCAGCAGCCTAACAGGGTCCACAGATACGCAGTATTTT
TRBD2,TRBV6-1,-,TRBJ2-7,CASSEGPARGGGEQYF,TGTGCCAGCAGTGAAGGTCCGGCGCGGGGGGGCGGCGAGCAGTACTTC
-,TRBV19,-,TRBJ1-6,CASSMSGDSYNSPLHF,TGTGCCAGTAGTATGTCAGGGGACTCCTATAATTCACCCCTCCACTTT
-,TRBV30,-,TRBJ2-7,CAWSDPSGRTSYEQYF,TGTGCCTGGAGTGACCCTTCCGGACGGACTTCCTACGAGCAGTACTTC
TRBD1,TRBV11-2,once,TRBJ1-2,CASTLTGEDGYTF,TGTGCCAGCACCCTGACAGGGGAGGATGGCTACACCTTC
TRBD2,TRBV11-1,-,TRBJ2-7,CASSLGLAGTYEQYF,TGTGCCAGCAGCTTAGGACTAGCGGGAACCTACGAGCAGTACTTC
-,TRBV5-1,-,TRBJ2-7,CASSYDRAYEQYF,TGCGCCAGCAGTTATGACAGAGCCTACGAGCAGTACTTC
TRBD1,TRBV9,-,TRBJ1-1,CASSVDPDRATEAFF,TGTGCCAGCAGCGTAGACCCAGACAGGGCTACTGAAGCTTTCTTT
TRBD1,TRBV7-2,-,TRBJ2-2,CASSRQGIGTGELFF,TGTGCCAGCAGCAGACAGGGGATCGGCACCGGGGAGCTGTTTTTT
-,TRBV19,once,TRBJ1-1,CASSIEGAKNTEAFF,TGTGCCAGTAGTATAGAAGGGGCCAAGAACACTGAAGCTTTCTTT
-,TRBV19,-,TRBJ2-1,CASSIPQGPSHNEQFF,TGTGCCAGTAGTATACCACAGGGCCCCTCCCACAATGAGCAGTTCTTC
TRBD1,TRBV9,few,TRBJ2-1,CASSVGQGIYNEQFF,TGTGCCAGCAGCGTGGGACAGGGAATATACAATGAGCAGTTCTTC
TRBD1,TRBV5-4,-,TRBJ1-4,CASSPEQGAEEKLFF,TGTGCCAGCAGCCCCGAACAGGGGGCGGAGGAAAAACTGTTTTTT
-,TRBV19,-,TRBJ2-7,CASSKGPQSYEQYF,TGTGCCAGTAGTAAGGGGCCCCAGTCCTACGAGCAGTACTTC
-,TRBV9,-,TRBJ2-2,CASSVLDSTGELFF,TGTGCCAGCAGCGTACTGGACAGCACCGGGGAGCTGTTTTTT
-,TRBV5-1,-,TRBJ1-6,CASSLRGGPGSPLHF,TGCGCCAGCAGCTTGCGCGGGGGCCCGGGTTCACCCCTCCACTTT
TRBD1,TRBV11-3,few,TRBJ2-7,CASCLRTGQNYEQYF,TGTGCCAGCTGCCTGAGGACAGGACAAAACTACGAGCAGTACTTC
-,TRBV28,-,TRBJ1-3,CASSTASSGNTIYF,TGTGCCAGCAGCACAGCTTCCTCTGGAAACACCATATATTTT
TRBD1,TRBV5-4,-,TRBJ2-7,CASSTDRGRDEQYF,TGTGCCAGCAGCACGGACAGGGGAAGGGACGAGCAGTACTTC
-,TRBV5-1,few,TRBJ1-1,CASRWTELNTEAFF,TGCGCCAGCAGATGGACAGAACTAAACACTGAAGCTTTCTTT
-,TRBV5-1,-,TRBJ1-2,CASSSSSGANYGYTF,TGCGCCAGCAGCTCATCCTCGGGGGCTAACTATGGCTACACCTTC
TRBD2,TRBV7-3,-,TRBJ2-1,CASSPRGGNEQFF,TGTGCCAGCAGCCCGCGGGGGGGCAATGAGCAGTTCTTC
TRBD1,TRBV7-3,-,TRBJ2-3,CASSPGGGQGADTQYF,TGTGCCAGCAGCCCCGGGGGGGGACAGGGGGCGGATACGCAGTATTTT
TRBD2,TRBV7-2,-,TRBJ2-5,CASSLGRGGRETQYF,TGTGCCAGCAGCTTAGGACGGGGGGGGCGAGAGACCCAGTACTTC
-,TRBV7-9,once,TRBJ1-5,CASSLGSGSNQPQHF,TGTGCCAGCAGCTTAGGATCAGGAAGCAATCAGCCCCAGCATTTT
-,TRBV27,-,TRBJ2-5,CASSLGRQLETQYF,TGTGCCAGCAGTTTGGGCAGGCAGTTGGAGACCCAGTACTTC
-,TRBV7-2,-,TRBJ2-1,CASSLRTVNEQFF,TGTGCCAGCAGCTTAAGAACAGTCAATGAGCAGTTCTTC
-,TRBV18,-,TRBJ2-7,CASSRQGGSYEQYF,TGTGCCAGCTCACGCCAGGGGGGATCCTACGAGCAGTACTTC
TRBD1,TRBV4-1,-,TRBJ2-1,CASKGTGGYNEQFF,TGCGCCAGCAAAGGGACAGGGGGATACAATGAGCAGTTCTTC
TRBD1,TRBV7-9,-,TRBJ1-4,CASSHRQGGTNEKLFF,TGTGCCAGCAGCCACCGACAGGGTGGCACTAATGAAAAACTGTTTTTT
-,TRBV2,-,TRBJ1-2,CASSELGGIGGYTF,TGTGCCAGCAGCGAACTCGGCGGAATCGGTGGCTACACCTTC
-,TRBV27,-,TRBJ2-7,CASSIKWAGEQYF,TGTGCCAGCAGTATCAAGTGGGCTGGCGAGCAGTACTTC
-,TRBV30,-,TRBJ1-1,CAWIQGNTEAFF,TGTGCCTGGATACAGGGGAACACTGAAGCTTTCTTT
TRBD1,TRBV19,-,TRBJ1-5,CASSTLRTGSHSNQPQHF,TGTGCCAGTAGTACACTGAGGACAGGGAGCCATAGCAATCAGCCCCAGCATTTT
-,TRBV6-1,-,TRBJ1-2,CASSPGPGESGYTF,TGTGCCAGCAGTCCTGGACCGGGGGAATCTGGCTACACCTTC
TRBD1,TRBV30,-,TRBJ2-6,CAWTAGTGVPGANVLTF,TGTGCCTGGACAGCCGGGACAGGGGTTCCTGGGGCCAACGTCCTGACTTTC
-,TRBV6-6,-,TRBJ1-6,CASTLLWADNSPLHF,TGTGCCAGCACCCTCCTTTGGGCTGATAATTCACCCCTCCACTTT